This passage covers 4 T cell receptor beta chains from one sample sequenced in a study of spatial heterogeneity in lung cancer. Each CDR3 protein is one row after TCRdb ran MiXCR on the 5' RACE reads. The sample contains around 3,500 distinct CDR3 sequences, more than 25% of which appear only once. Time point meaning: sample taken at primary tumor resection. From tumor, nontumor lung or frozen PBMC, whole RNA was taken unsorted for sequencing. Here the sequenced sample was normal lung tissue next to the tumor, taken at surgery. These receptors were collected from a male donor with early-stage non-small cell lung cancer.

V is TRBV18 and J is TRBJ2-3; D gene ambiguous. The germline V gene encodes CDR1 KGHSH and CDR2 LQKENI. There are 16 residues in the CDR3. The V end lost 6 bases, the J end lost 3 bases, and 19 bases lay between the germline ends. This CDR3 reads CASSSMTSTVTDTQYF. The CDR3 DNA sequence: TGTGCCAGCTCTTCGATGACGAGCACAGTGACAGATACGCAGTATTTT.

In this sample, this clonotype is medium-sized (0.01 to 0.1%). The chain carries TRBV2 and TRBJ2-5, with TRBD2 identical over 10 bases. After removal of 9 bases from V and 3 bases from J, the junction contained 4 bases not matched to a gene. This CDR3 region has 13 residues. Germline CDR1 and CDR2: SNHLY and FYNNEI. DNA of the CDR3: TGTGCCAGTACCGGGACTAGCGAAGAGACCCAGTACTTC. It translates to CASTGTSEETQYF.

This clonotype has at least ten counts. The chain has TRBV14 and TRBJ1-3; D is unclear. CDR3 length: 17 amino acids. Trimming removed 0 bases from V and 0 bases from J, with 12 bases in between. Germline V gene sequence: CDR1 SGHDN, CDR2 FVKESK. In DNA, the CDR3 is TGTGCCAGCAGCCAAGAAGGTCGTGAGGTCTCTGGAAACACCATATATTTT. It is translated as CASSQEGREVSGNTIYF.

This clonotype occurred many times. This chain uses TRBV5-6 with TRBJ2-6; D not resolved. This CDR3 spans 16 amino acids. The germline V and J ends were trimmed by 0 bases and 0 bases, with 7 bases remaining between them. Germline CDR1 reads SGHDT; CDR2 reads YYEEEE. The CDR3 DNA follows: TGTGCCAGCAGCTTGGACACGAACTCTGGGGCCAACGTCCTGACTTTC. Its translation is CASSLDTNSGANVLTF.